A single count supports the clone carrying this TCR beta chain. The antigen is unknown. The data were obtained in a study of vaccination effects on CD4 cells after COVID-19. Points from the study as a whole: Clonal contraction was marked in infection- and vaccine-induced clones late after vaccination. The vaccine-induced clones of healthy vaccinees included only 1 of 255 that cross-reacted with common cold coronaviruses.

Antigen-specific CD4+ T cells expanded by the ViraFEST assay with viral peptide pools were then sequenced. Culture proceeded for about 11 days, and CD4+ T cells were then isolated. Vaccine recipients had no previous SARS-CoV-2 infection; their nucleocapsid antibodies were negative. Some 2 million PBMC were placed in each well, which was supplemented with approximately 9.2 IU/ml IL-2 and around 9.5 ug/ml peptides. IL-2 medium supplanted half the medium on days 3 and 7. The CDR3 sequence is 13 residues long. V gave up 6 bases and J gave up 4 bases, with 10 bases separating them. Germline assignment: CDR1 SNHLY and CDR2 FYNNEI. Profiled with immunoSEQ multiplex PCR; TCRdb holds only in-frame clones, not every one. The table has about 73,000 clones, approximately 74% seen once.

This clonotype was sampled from a human donor who received a COVID-19 vaccine. The source was CD4+ T cells from PBMCs cultured with HCoV-NL63 spike peptides, collected before COVID-19 vaccination. The genes are TRBV2 and TRBJ2-1; no clear D. The DNA of the CDR3 is TGTGCCAGCAGAGAGGTGGGTTACAATGAGCAGTTCTTC. Its translation is CASREVGYNEQFF.